The entry that follows covers one T cell receptor beta chain sequence. The V gene end was trimmed by 4 bases and the J gene end by 1 base; junction bases not matched to a gene: 4. The CDR3 contains 14 residues. CDR1 SGHRS and CDR2 YFSETQ come from the germline V gene. The sample belongs to a study of T cell responses to AZD1222 COVID-19 vaccine. Using immunoSEQ multiplex PCR, the repertoire was profiled, and TCRdb retains in-frame clones only, with some absent. The sample has 80,000 to 95,000 clones, about 90% seen once. The sequence derives from an adult who received the AZD1222 COVID-19 vaccine. The gene calls are TRBV5-1 and TRBJ1-1; the match to TRBD1 covers 7 bases. The sequencing here drew on peripheral blood, taken 28 days after the second AZD1222 dose. The CDR3 nucleotides read TGCGCCAGCAGCCAGGGGACAGAGAACACTGAAGCTTTCTTT. Its translation is CASSQGTENTEAFF. Supplemented by reference TRBV5-1 and TRBJ1-1, the full variable domain reads KAGVTQTPRYLIKTRGQQVTLSCSPISGHRSVSWYQQTPGQGLQFLFEYFSETQRNKGNFPGRFSGRQFSNSRSEMNVSTLELGDSALYLCASSQGTENTEAFFGQGTRLTVV.